These 17 T cell receptor beta chains originate from one sample sequenced in a study of T-cell reconstitution after alpha-beta-depleted transplantation in children. Preparation of the TCRbeta library involved a method that used unique molecular identifiers. TCRdb used MiXCR to reprocess the PCR reads, holding one entry per CDR3 protein. The sample consists of around 600,000 distinct CDR3 sequences, approximately 15% of them appearing once. The source material was PBMCs from the stem cell graft donor, sampled from the stem cell graft. The receptors shown here come from a human donor who donated a stem cell graft to a child with acute myeloid leukemia.

This clonotype was seen more than once but under ten times. This chain joins TRBV10-1 and TRBJ1-1; D may be TRBD1 (5 bases). Germline assignment: CDR1 WNHNN and CDR2 SYGVQD (reference sequence). V was pared by 5 bases and J by 7 bases, with 14 bases between. This CDR3 contains 13 residues. CDR3 loop: CASSTGPTFEAFF. The CDR3, as DNA: TGCGCCAGCAGTACGGGACCGACATTTGAAGCTTTCTTT.

The V gene is TRBV7-2, the J gene TRBJ1-1; TRBD1 aligns across 10 bases. CDR3 length equals 16 residues. Germline CDR1 reads SGHTA; CDR2 reads FQGNSA. With 4 bases clipped from V and 0 bases from J, the junction kept 5 bases outside the gene matches. In DNA, the CDR3 is TGTGCCAGCAGCTCGAGGGGACAGGGGATGAACACTGAAGCTTTCTTT. Its translation: CASSSRGQGMNTEAFF. Drawing the rest from reference TRBV7-2 and TRBJ1-1, the complete variable domain is GAGVSQSPSNKVTEKGKDVELRCDPISGHTALYWYRQSLGQGLEFLIYFQGNSAPDKSGLPSDRFSAERTGGSVSTLTIQRTQQEDSAVYLCASSSRGQGMNTEAFFGQGTRLTVV.

This clonotype was observed many times. The chain recombines TRBV20-1 with TRBJ2-3, with D perhaps being TRBD1 or TRBD2 (6 bases each). With 3 bases removed from V and 4 bases from J, the gap between germline ends came to 14 bases. The CDR3 covers 14 residues. Germline-derived CDR1 and CDR2 are DFQATT and SNEGSKA (reference sequence). The CDR3 reads CSASGGLPPDTQYF. In DNA, the CDR3 is TGCAGTGCTAGCGGGGGCCTTCCCCCAGATACGCAGTATTTT.

The rearrangement links TRBV11-2 to TRBJ2-5, with unresolved D. The V gene's germline CDR1 is SGHAT and CDR2 FQNNGV. The CDR3 sequence is 14 residues long. Between the trimmed V and J ends, which lost 4 bases and 0 bases, there was a span of 9 bases. DNA for the CDR3: TGTGCCAGCAGCTCCGACCAGTACCAAGAGACCCAGTACTTC. Translating it yields CASSSDQYQETQYF.

This clonotype was detected many times. The chain links TRBV7-8 to TRBJ2-2; D unresolved. The V end was cut by 5 bases, the J end by 4 bases, with 11 bases between. The CDR3 length is 14 residues. The germline V gene has CDR1 SGHVS and CDR2 FQNEAQ. The CDR3 sequence: CASSLKRLTGELFF. The CDR3 DNA reads TGTGCCAGCAGCCTAAAACGTCTCACCGGGGAGCTGTTTTTT.

There are many counts of this clonotype. The chain couples TRBV5-4 to TRBJ1-2; 7 bases fit TRBD1. The germline V gene has CDR1 SGHNT and CDR2 YYREEE (reference sequence). This CDR3 is built from 13 residues. The trim removed 4 bases at V and 2 bases at J, leaving 2 bases unmatched. The CDR3 here is CASSTGQNYGYTF. CDR3 DNA: TGTGCCAGCAGCACGGGACAGAACTATGGCTACACCTTC.

The gene calls are TRBV5-5 and TRBJ2-1; D is uncertain. CDR1 SGHKS and CDR2 YYEKEE come from the germline V gene (reference sequence). The germline V and J ends were trimmed by 0 bases and 5 bases, with 6 bases remaining between them. The CDR3 sequence is 13 residues long. CDR3 in DNA: TGTGCCAGCAGCTTGGCCGGACACAATGAGCAGTTCTTC. Residues: CASSLAGHNEQFF. Variable domain in full (rest from reference TRBV5-5 and TRBJ2-1): DAGVTQSPTHLIKTRGQQVTLRCSPISGHKSVSWYQQVLGQGPQFIFQYYEKEERGRGNFPDRFSARQFPNYSSELNVNALLLGDSALYLCASSLAGHNEQFFGPGTRLTVL.

J is TRBJ1-4 and V is TRBV25-1; 9 bases fit TRBD1. This CDR3 spans 15 amino acids. The V and J ends lost 1 base and 11 bases, in that order; junction bases with no gene match: 8. Looked up from germline, CDR1 is MGHDK and CDR2 is SYGVNS. CDR3 amino acids: CASSEWGTGREKLFF. The CDR3 region has the DNA TGTGCCAGCAGTGAATGGGGGACAGGGAGAGAGAAACTGTTTTTT.

This clonotype has ten or more counts. The V gene is TRBV29-1, the J gene TRBJ2-1; perhaps TRBD1 as D (6 bases). V was trimmed by 1 base and J by 1 base, leaving 11 bases between them. Germline CDR1 is SQVTM and CDR2 is ANQGSEA. This CDR3 has 15 residues. CDR3 loop: CSVEGGQMSYNEQFF. CDR3 nucleotides: TGCAGCGTTGAAGGTGGACAGATGTCCTACAATGAGCAGTTCTTC.

This clonotype was counted ten times or more. The chain links TRBV29-1 to TRBJ2-1, with TRBD1 matching 8 bases. In germline, CDR1 is SQVTM, CDR2 ANQGSEA. J was trimmed by 3 bases and V by 4 bases; bases with no gene match: 2. CDR3 length: 13 amino acids. CDR3 sequence reads: CSVAGTGYNEQFF. The DNA for the CDR3 is TGCAGCGTTGCCGGGACAGGCTACAATGAGCAGTTCTTC.

At least ten counts were recorded for this clonotype. The chain joins TRBV20-1 to TRBJ1-1, with D unclear. V dropped 6 bases and J dropped 1 base, with 12 bases sitting between them. The V gene's germline CDR1 is DFQATT and CDR2 SNEGSKA (reference sequence). CDR3 length equals 13 residues. CDR3 bases: TGCAGTGCCCCCGGACCATGGAACACTGAAGCTTTCTTT. It specifies CSAPGPWNTEAFF.

The count of this clonotype is one. The V call is TRBV28, the J call TRBJ2-4, with D possibly matching TRBD2 (6 bases). Per the germline V gene, CDR1 is MDHEN and CDR2 is SYDVKM. V dropped 6 bases and J dropped 2 bases, with 14 bases sitting between them. The CDR3 totals 15 residues. DNA of the CDR3: TGTGCCAGCAGCACAATCGGACTACCCAAAAACATTCAGTACTTC. Encoded protein: CASSTIGLPKNIQYF. Drawing the rest from reference TRBV28 and TRBJ2-4, the complete variable domain is DVKVTQSSRYLVKRTGEKVFLECVQDMDHENMFWYRQDPGLGLRLIYFSYDVKMKEKGDIPEGYSVSREKKERFSLILESASTNQTSMYLCASSTIGLPKNIQYFGAGTRLSVL.

This clonotype has just a few counts. This sequence joins TRBV5-1 and TRBJ2-5, with TRBD1 as a possible D gene (5 bases). Trimming removed 0 bases from V and 2 bases from J, with 14 bases in between. There are 16 residues in the CDR3. The germline V gene has CDR1 SGHRS and CDR2 YFSETQ. CDR3 in amino acids: CASSLAAGYKQETQYF. The CDR3 DNA reads as TGCGCCAGCAGCTTGGCCGCAGGGTACAAACAAGAGACCCAGTACTTC.

CDR3 DNA sequence: TGTGCCAGCAGCTTATACGGGGATAACACTGAAGCTTTCTTT. This translates into CASSLYGDNTEAFF. The chain joins TRBV7-9 to TRBJ1-1; D unclear. The CDR3 has 14 amino acids. The germline V gene has CDR1 SEHNR and CDR2 FQNEAQ (reference sequence). Trimming stripped 2 bases from V and 2 bases from J, with 9 bases between.

This clonotype was observed a single time. This chain connects TRBV5-6 to TRBJ1-2; TRBD1 might be the D (5 bases). The V gene lost 4 bases and the J gene lost 1 base, with 11 bases spanning the gap. Germline V gene lookup returns CDR1 SGHDT and CDR2 YYEEEE. This CDR3 comprises 14 residues. DNA of the CDR3: TGTGCCAGCAGCCCTTCAGGGTTTAACTATGGCTACACCTTC. Protein product: CASSPSGFNYGYTF.

The chain uses TRBV12-3 or TRBV12-4 and TRBJ2-3, with TRBD2 as a possible D gene (6 bases). This CDR3 spans 16 amino acids. The ends were cut back, 6 bases at V and 1 base at J, with 17 bases in the middle. CDR3 nucleotide sequence: TGTGCCAGCAGCTGGGGACTTGGGGAAGGCACAGATACGCAGTATTTT. Its protein product is CASSWGLGEGTDTQYF.

A few counts support this clonotype. The chain couples TRBV7-2 to TRBJ2-1; 12 bases align to TRBD2. The CDR3 covers 16 residues. V lost 3 bases, J lost 5 bases, and 5 bases stayed unmatched. Germline-derived CDR1 and CDR2 are SGHTA and FQGNSA. The CDR3 nucleotides are TGTGCCAGCAGCTTGCTAGCGGGGGGGACCAACAATGAGCAGTTCTTC. This gives the protein CASSLLAGGTNNEQFF. The full variable domain, its missing parts supplied by reference TRBV7-2 and TRBJ2-1, is GAGVSQSPSNKVTEKGKDVELRCDPISGHTALYWYRQSLGQGLEFLIYFQGNSAPDKSGLPSDRFSAERTGGSVSTLTIQRTQQEDSAVYLCASSLLAGGTNNEQFFGPGTRLTVL.